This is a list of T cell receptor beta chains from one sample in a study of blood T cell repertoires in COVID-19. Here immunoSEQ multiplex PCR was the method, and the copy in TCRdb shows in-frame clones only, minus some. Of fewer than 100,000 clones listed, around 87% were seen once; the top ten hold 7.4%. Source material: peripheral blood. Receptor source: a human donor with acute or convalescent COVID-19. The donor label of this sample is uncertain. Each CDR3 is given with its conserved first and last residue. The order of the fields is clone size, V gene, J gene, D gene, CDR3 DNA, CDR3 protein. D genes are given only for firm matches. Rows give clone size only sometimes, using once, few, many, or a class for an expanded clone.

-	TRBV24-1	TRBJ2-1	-	TGTGCCACCAGTGATTTGTTTCCCTCCGGTGAGTTCTTC	CATSDLFPSGEFF
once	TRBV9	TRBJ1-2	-	TGTGCCAGCAGCACTATCGGTGCTAACTATGGCTACACCTTC	CASSTIGANYGYTF
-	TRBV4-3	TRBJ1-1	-	TGCGCCAGCAGCCAAGATCTAAGGACAGTGAACACTGAAGCTTTCTTT	CASSQDLRTVNTEAFF
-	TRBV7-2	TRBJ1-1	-	TGTGCCAGCAGCGTCAGGGCTAACACTGAAGCTTTCTTT	CASSVRANTEAFF
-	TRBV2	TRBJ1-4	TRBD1	TGTGCCAGCAATTCTGAGGACAGGGGGAATGAAAAACTGTTTTTT	CASNSEDRGNEKLFF
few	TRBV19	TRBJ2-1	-	TGTGCCAGTAGGCGGGGGCCCTACAATGAGCAGTTCTTC	CASRRGPYNEQFF
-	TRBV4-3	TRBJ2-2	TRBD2	TGCGCCAGCAGCCAAGGAGCTAGCGGGGGGGACACCGGGGAGCTGTTTTTT	CASSQGASGGDTGELFF
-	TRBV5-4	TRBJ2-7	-	TGTGCCAGCAGCTTCACAGGTTACGAGCAGTACTTC	CASSFTGYEQYF
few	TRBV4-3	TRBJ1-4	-	TGCGCCAGCAGCCAAGTCTCAGGGCGAGAAAAACTGTTTTTT	CASSQVSGREKLFF
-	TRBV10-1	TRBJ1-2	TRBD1	TGCGCCAGCAGCGGACAGGGGGCCAACTATGGCTACACCTTC	CASSGQGANYGYTF
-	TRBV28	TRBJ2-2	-	TGTGCCACCCTTCAGGGGTACACCGGGGAGCTGTTTTTT	CATLQGYTGELFF
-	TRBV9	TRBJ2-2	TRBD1	TGTGCCAGCAGCGTGACAGGGGGCGGCACCGGGGAGCTGTTTTTT	CASSVTGGGTGELFF
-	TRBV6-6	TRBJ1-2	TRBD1	TGTGCCAGCAGTTTTCGCGGGGACAGGGTATATGGCTACACCTTC	CASSFRGDRVYGYTF
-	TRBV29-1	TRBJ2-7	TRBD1	TGCAGCGTTGGCAGGGGGCTTTACGAGCAGTACTTC	CSVGRGLYEQYF
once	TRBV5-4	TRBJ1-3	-	TGTGCCAGCAGCTTGGGACAGCCGCTCTCTGGAAACACCATATATTTT	CASSLGQPLSGNTIYF